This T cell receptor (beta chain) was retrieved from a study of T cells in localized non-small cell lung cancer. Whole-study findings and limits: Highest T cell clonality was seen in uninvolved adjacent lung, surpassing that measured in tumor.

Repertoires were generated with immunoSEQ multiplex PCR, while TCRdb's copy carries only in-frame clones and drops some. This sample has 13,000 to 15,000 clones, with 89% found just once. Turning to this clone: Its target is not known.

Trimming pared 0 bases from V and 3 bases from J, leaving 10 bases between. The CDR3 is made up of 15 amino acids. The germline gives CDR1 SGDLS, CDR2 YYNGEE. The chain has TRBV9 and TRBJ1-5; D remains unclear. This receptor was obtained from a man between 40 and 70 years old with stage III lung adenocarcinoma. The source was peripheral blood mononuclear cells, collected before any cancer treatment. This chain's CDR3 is CASSVGGQPNQPQHF. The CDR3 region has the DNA TGTGCCAGCAGCGTAGGCGGTCAGCCCAATCAGCCCCAGCATTTT.